What follows are 6 T cell receptor beta chains derived from one specimen sequenced in a study of prognosis after radiotherapy for stage I lung cancer. Researchers used two-round multiplex PCR to amplify TCR beta CDR3 starting from genomic DNA. First-round PCR, the initial amplification, used primers specific to each TRBV and TRBJ gene. TCRdb reprocessed the multiplex PCR reads with MiXCR, giving one entry per CDR3 protein. This sample has 50,000 to 75,000 distinct CDR3 sequences, with more than 25% found just once. Sequences were derived from PBMCs, sampled before or after stereotactic body radiation therapy (not recorded which). The receptors come from a donor of 50 years or more with non-small cell lung cancer.

In this sample, this clonotype turned up many times. The chain links TRBV11-2 to TRBJ2-5; TRBD1 might be the D (5 bases). Germline CDR1 reads SGHAT; CDR2 reads FQNNGV. The CDR3 spans 15 residues. The V gene lost 5 bases and the J gene lost 3 bases, with 16 bases spanning the gap. Here the CDR3 DNA reads TGTGCCAGCAGCGTAAGGCTGACAGATAAAGAGACCCAGTACTTC. Translated: CASSVRLTDKETQYF.

This clonotype has ten or more counts. J is TRBJ1-3 and V is TRBV3-1; perhaps TRBD1 as D (6 bases). CDR1 LGHDT and CDR2 YNNKEL come from the germline V gene (reference sequence). The CDR3 covers 15 residues. V was shortened by 5 bases and J by 1 base, with 12 bases between the two germline ends. CDR3: CASSTTGMSGNTIYF. The CDR3 coding sequence is TGTGCCAGCAGCACCACAGGGATGTCTGGAAACACCATATATTTT.

This clonotype was observed at least ten times. The gene calls are TRBV7-3 and TRBJ2-5; D ambiguous. Germline assignment: CDR1 SGHTA and CDR2 FQGTGA. The CDR3 has 13 residues. V dropped 1 base and J dropped 3 bases, with 6 bases sitting between them. The CDR3 sequence: CASSLNRKETQYF. The CDR3 region has the DNA TGTGCCAGCAGCTTAAACCGGAAAGAGACCCAGTACTTC.

As to this clonotype: One base separates it from a far larger clone, so it is likely a read error. V usage is TRBV6-4 and J usage is TRBJ2-7, with a weak D call TRBD1 (6 bases). CDR3 length equals 15 residues. The V end lost 7 bases, the J end lost 0 bases, and 16 bases lay between the germline ends. The germline V gene encodes CDR1 MRHNA and CDR2 SNTAGT. The CDR3 region is CASNRTQGFSYEQYF. CDR3 nucleotide sequence: TGTGCCAGCAACCGGACACAGGGTTTCTCCTACGAGCAGTACTTC.

This clonotype was recorded only once. A read error may explain this, as a much larger clone is one base away. V gene TRBV19 combines with J gene TRBJ1-1, with 7 bases lining up with TRBD1. The germline gives CDR1 LNHDA, CDR2 SQIVND (reference sequence). Germline trimming cut 3 bases from V and 3 bases from J; bases unmatched to any gene: 13. This CDR3 comprises 17 residues. The CDR3 region is CASSMAGTVGFDTEAFF. The CDR3 nucleotides read TGTGCCAGTAGTATGGCCGGGACAGTGGGCTTCGACACTGAAGCTTTCTTT.

Concerning this clonotype itself: With a far larger clone one base away, a read error is the likely cause. The rearrangement links TRBV6-5 to TRBJ2-7, with no clear D. The V end was cut by 6 bases, the J end by 4 bases, with 13 bases between. This CDR3 is built from 13 residues. Germline lookup yields CDR1 MNHEY and CDR2 SVGAGI. This chain's CDR3 is CASRYSHLYEQYF. CDR3 in DNA: TGTGCCAGCAGGTACAGCCATTTGTACGAGCAGTACTTC.